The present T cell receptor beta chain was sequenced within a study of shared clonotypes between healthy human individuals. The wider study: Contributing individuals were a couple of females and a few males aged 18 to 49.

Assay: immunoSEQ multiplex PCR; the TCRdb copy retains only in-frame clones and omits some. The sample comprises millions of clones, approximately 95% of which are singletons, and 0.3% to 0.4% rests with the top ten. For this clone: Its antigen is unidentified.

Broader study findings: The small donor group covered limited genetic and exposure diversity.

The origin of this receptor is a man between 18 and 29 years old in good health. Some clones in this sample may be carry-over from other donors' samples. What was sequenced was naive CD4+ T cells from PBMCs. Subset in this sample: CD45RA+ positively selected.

The CDR3 loop is CASSLVGLAVDEQYF. CDR3 nucleotides: TGCGCCAGCAGCTTGGTTGGACTAGCGGTCGACGAGCAGTACTTC. This chain uses TRBV5-1 with TRBJ2-7; TRBD2 matches at 10 bases. The CDR3 is 15 amino acids. V lost 0 bases, J lost 5 bases, and 5 bases stayed unmatched. The germline V gene has CDR1 SGHRS and CDR2 YFSETQ.